This T cell receptor beta chain was sequenced for a study of beta chain features in type 1 diabetes. Study-level findings and limits: An over-representation of cells with high TCR expression could result from cDNA sequencing. Short templates might get an advantage during PCR, and this would be equal in patients and controls. Shorter TCRB CDR3s, moderately but significantly so, were found in Type 1 diabetes patients in all four CD4+ subsets.

Sequenced material consisted of expressed TCRB transcripts (all of the isolated RNA was reverse transcribed). Data came from immunoSEQ multiplex PCR; TCRdb stores just in-frame clones and leaves some out. The table includes 300,000 or so clones, 8% detected once. Germline assignment: CDR1 MNHEY and CDR2 SVGAGI. V lost 5 bases, J lost 5 bases, and 3 bases stayed unmatched. This CDR3 is built from 13 residues. A sort by CD45RO/CCR7/CD25/CD127/CD95/CD27 yielded CD4+ naive, central memory, regulatory and stem cell-like memory cells. There are many counts of this clone. Its cognate antigen is unknown. J is TRBJ1-5 and V is TRBV6-5, with 7 bases identical to TRBD1. This clonotype originated in a young woman in good health. Sequencing was done on a sample of central memory CD4+ T cells from blood. The CDR3 region has the DNA TGTGCCAGCAGTCCGACAGGGTATCAGCCCCAGCATTTT. Amino acids: CASSPTGYQPQHF.